Listed below are T cell receptor beta chains from one sample, sequenced in a study of T cells after posttransplantation cyclophosphamide. Method: immunoSEQ multiplex PCR; TCRdb's copy keeps in-frame clones and lacks some. Listed for the sample are over 15,000 clones, none seen a single time. The source was PBMCs, collected after allogeneic stem cell transplant with posttransplant cyclophosphamide. Source of these receptors: a female patient between 30 and 39 years old who received an allogeneic stem cell transplant from a related donor, was CMV-positive, and had no GVHD. Some T cells may be transferred from the graft donor. Each CDR3 is given with its conserved first and last residue.

V	J	CDR3
TRBV28	TRBJ2-6	CASSPNRAGANVLTF
TRBV18	TRBJ1-3	CASSAPWETGNTIYF
TRBV7-8	TRBJ2-7	CASSLEGQGYEQYF
TRBV5-1	TRBJ2-6	CASSVNWDRARSGANVLTF
TRBV7-2	NA	CASSSGVSIEQYF
TRBV30	NA	CAWSSSGGTYEQYF
TRBV7-3	NA	CASSLVGLAGTTYNEQFF
TRBV7-3	TRBJ2-7	CASSLSGQGSYEQYF
TRBV4-1	TRBJ2-1	CASSDGTSGREEQFF
TRBV7-9	TRBJ1-4	CASTPTGTANEKLFF
TRBV5-1	TRBJ1-2	CASSFSGTDYGYTF
TRBV4-2	TRBJ2-2	CASSQGRGPGELFF
TRBV19	TRBJ2-3	CASSIDRADTQYF
TRBV27	TRBJ2-7	CASRFGPYEQYF
TRBV5-5	TRBJ2-2	CASSLVLNTGELFF
TRBV10-3	TRBJ2-1	CAIRERAGPSYNEQFF
TRBV6-1	TRBJ2-7	CASSEVGGKREQYF
TRBV14	TRBJ2-5	CASSQASPIFQTQYF
TRBV18	TRBJ2-7	CASSTTGLDYEQYF
TRBV19	TRBJ2-7	CASSMGQVGEQYF
TRBV11-2	TRBJ2-2	CASQRQGADTGELFF
TRBV29-1	TRBJ1-1	CSVGRGGDTEAFF
TRBV30	TRBJ1-1	CARSGQLRSEAFF
TRBV27	TRBJ2-1	CASSLLDRNEQFF
TRBV28	TRBJ2-7	CASMGSSYEQYF
TRBV4-3	TRBJ2-3	CASSPGGSDTQYF